The 7 T cell receptor beta chains given below trace back to one sample, sequenced in a study of beta chain features in type 1 diabetes. Reverse transcription of all isolated RNA meant that expressed TCRB transcripts were sequenced. Clones were sequenced by immunoSEQ multiplex PCR, and TCRdb holds only the in-frame ones, with some missing. Among some 410,000 clones, approximately 15% were seen once, and the ten largest hold 0.03% to 0.04%. The sample was naive CD4+ T cells from blood. Receptor source: a man younger than 45 in good health.

This chain joins TRBV5-1 and TRBJ2-1; no clear D gene. Germline V CDR1 and CDR2: SGHRS, YFSETQ. V lost 5 bases, J lost 0 bases, and 15 bases lay in between. CDR3 length: 16 residues. The CDR3 loop reads CASSFDMMNSYNEQFF. In DNA, the CDR3 is TGCGCCAGCAGTTTCGATATGATGAACTCCTACAATGAGCAGTTCTTC.

This clone was observed a few times. Other nucleotide sequences from this sample produce the same CDR3. The rearrangement links TRBV9 to TRBJ2-2; D remains ambiguous. The CDR3 covers 14 residues. Per the germline V gene, CDR1 is SGDLS and CDR2 is YYNGEE. Trimming left V 0 bases short and J 2 bases short, with 5 bases between. The CDR3 reads CASSVGPNTGELFF. In DNA, the CDR3 is TGTGCCAGCAGCGTAGGGCCAAACACCGGGGAGCTGTTTTTT.

The V call is TRBV15, the J call TRBJ1-2, with D hard to call. CDR3 length: 14 amino acids. V dropped 1 base and J dropped 2 bases, with 8 bases sitting between them. Germline CDR1 and CDR2: LNHNV and YYDKDF (reference sequence). The CDR3 DNA follows: TGTGCCACCAGCAGAGGCCAGAGAAACTATGGCTACACCTTC. This gives the protein CATSRGQRNYGYTF.

This clone has only a few counts. V gene TRBV19 combines with J gene TRBJ2-7; D is perhaps TRBD1 or TRBD2 (5 bases each). V was clipped by 5 bases and J by 3 bases, with 14 bases between them. CDR3 length equals 14 residues. Germline lookup yields CDR1 LNHDA and CDR2 SQIVND (reference sequence). CDR3 protein: CASSARDGLYEQYF. As DNA, the CDR3 is TGTGCCAGTAGTGCCCGGGACGGACTCTACGAGCAGTACTTC.

The V gene is TRBV5-1, the J gene TRBJ2-3; 11 bases are a match to TRBD2. The CDR3 is 15 amino acids. After removal of 4 bases from V and 1 base from J, the junction contained 2 bases not matched to a gene. CDR1 and CDR2 from the germline V gene are SGHRS and YFSETQ. CDR3 nucleotide sequence: TGCGCCAGCAGCGGGGGACTAGCGGGCACAGATACGCAGTATTTT. Translated, it gives CASSGGLAGTDTQYF.

The gene calls are TRBV29-1 and TRBJ1-3; D is unresolved. Germline loops: CDR1 SQVTM, CDR2 ANQGSEA. V shed 3 bases and J shed 4 bases, with 4 bases lying between them. The CDR3 consists of 11 residues. CDR3: CSVDGGNTIYF. CDR3 nucleotide sequence: TGCAGCGTTGATGGGGGAAACACCATATATTTT.

This clone was counted between two and nine times. V usage is TRBV4-2 and J usage is TRBJ1-4; weak D call: TRBD1 (5 bases). The germline V gene encodes CDR1 LGHNA and CDR2 YNFKEQ. V shed 1 base and J shed 8 bases, with 17 bases lying between them. CDR3 size: 16 residues. The CDR3 nucleotides are TGTGCCAGCAGCCAAGTCAGCCTAGCAACAGGAGAAAAACTGTTTTTT. It is translated as CASSQVSLATGEKLFF.